This T cell receptor beta chain was recovered during a study of blood T cells in healthy people across ages. The second PCR ran about 6 to 11 cycles with a sample-barcoded 5' primer and J-beta primers. TCRdb analysed the 5' RACE reads with MiXCR anew, one entry per CDR3 protein. Of approximately 730,000 distinct CDR3 sequences in the sample, 53% were seen once. Unmatched junction bases numbered 5, after V lost 4 bases and J lost 6 bases. CDR3 size: 12 residues. Germline V CDR1 and CDR2: DFQATT, SNEGSKA (reference sequence). Sequenced: blood. The rearrangement joins TRBV20-1 to TRBJ2-7; TRBD1 matches 8 bases. The clonotype comes from an elderly man in good health. In DNA form, the CDR3 reads TGCAGTGCTACTCCAGGGGGCGGCGAGCAGTACTTC. It specifies CSATPGGGEQYF.